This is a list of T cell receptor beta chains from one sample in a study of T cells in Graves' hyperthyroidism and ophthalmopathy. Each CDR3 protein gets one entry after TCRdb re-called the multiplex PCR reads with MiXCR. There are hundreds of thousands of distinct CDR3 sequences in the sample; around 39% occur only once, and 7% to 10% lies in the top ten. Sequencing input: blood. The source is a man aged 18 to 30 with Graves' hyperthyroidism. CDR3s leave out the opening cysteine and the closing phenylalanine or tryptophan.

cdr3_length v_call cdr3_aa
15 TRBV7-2 ASSSGQTLAGANVLT
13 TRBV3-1 ASSPHRGSGSPLH
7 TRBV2 ASSEMEH
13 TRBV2 ASGGLVVLQETQY
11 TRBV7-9 ASIGGQAIGAF
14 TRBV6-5 ASSYGQDGPQETQY
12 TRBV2 ASKAGAGNTEAF
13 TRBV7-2 ASSLVTGLSYEQY
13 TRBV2 ASRPGQATQETQY
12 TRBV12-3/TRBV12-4 ASRSQGKGTEAF
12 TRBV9 ASSSGQEPNEQY
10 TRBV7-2 ASSSVANVLT
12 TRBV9 ASSVVDRNTEAF
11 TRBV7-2 ASSLGDMDGYT
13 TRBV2 ASGGLAGGSYEQY
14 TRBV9 ASSPPGTGGNSPLH
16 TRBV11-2 ASSSSGVRDFSNQPQH
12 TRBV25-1 ASSQEGQADTQY
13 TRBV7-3 ASSRQGGETGELF
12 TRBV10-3 ASSESATAGELF
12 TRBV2 ASRNPSGNTEAF
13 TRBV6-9 ASSFRGAGQETQY
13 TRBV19 ASSMDDGSNQPQH
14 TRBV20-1 SARDATSGIGETQY
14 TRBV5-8 ASSFGRGGTTYEQY
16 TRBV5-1 ASSFGTGVSPGANVLT
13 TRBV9 ASSVPGQGPETQY
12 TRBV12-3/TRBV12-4 ASTLWASNTEAF
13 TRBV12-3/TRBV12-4 ASSRAGTGAERQH
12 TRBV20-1 SARSGYGVSGYT
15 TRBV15 ATSGLGQGASTDTQY
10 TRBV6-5 ASNWYQETQY
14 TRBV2 ASRPLTDRVGSPLH
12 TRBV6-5 ASSYSEGQETQY
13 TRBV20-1 SAWNPRDRGRVLF
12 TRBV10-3 AISESERRGGYT
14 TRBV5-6 ASSLQSWRLGETQY
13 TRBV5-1 ASSSQGTGGFEQY
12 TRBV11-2 ASSPTGGGEKLF
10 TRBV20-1 SARGLACEQY
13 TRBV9 ASSVQTGEGNTIY
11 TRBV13 ASSRLGAQPQH
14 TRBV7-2 ASSLQSGMSTDTQY
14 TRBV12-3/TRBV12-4 ASSLGDSYSNQPQH
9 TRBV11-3 ASSNLIGYT
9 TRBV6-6 ASSEVGELF
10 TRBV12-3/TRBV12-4 ASSLWTAEAF
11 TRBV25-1 ASSEQGTYEQY